This TCR beta chain was identified in a study of T cells in Graves' hyperthyroidism and ophthalmopathy. This clonotype appeared a few times. Between the trimmed V and J ends, which lost 5 bases and 5 bases, there was a span of 24 bases. The germline V gene encodes CDR1 SEHNR and CDR2 FQNEAQ (reference sequence). The CDR3 contains 17 residues. It was RNA transcripts that yielded the amplified TCR beta CDR3 regions. First-round RT-PCR targeting the TCR CDR3 was performed with the HTBI primer set. From the multiplex PCR reads, TCRdb called clonotypes with MiXCR, one entry per CDR3 protein. This sample has around 600,000 distinct CDR3 sequences, with approximately 16% found just once.

The TCR sequence derives from a woman aged 40 to 50 with Graves' ophthalmopathy. The chain uses TRBV7-9 and TRBJ1-1; no firm D call. Sequenced input: blood. Written as DNA, the CDR3 is TGTGCCAGCAGCCCGAGCGGGGTCGGGGTGGGTCGTACTGAAGCTTTCTTT. This translates into CASSPSGVGVGRTEAFF. The full variable domain, with the rest looked up from reference TRBV7-9 and TRBJ1-1, is DTGVSQNPRHKITKRGQNVTFRCDPISEHNRLYWYRQTLGQGPEFLTYFQNEAQLEKSRLLSDRFSAERPKGSFSTLEIQRTEQGDSAMYLCASSPSGVGVGRTEAFFGQGTRLTVV.